The 31 T cell receptor beta chains given below trace back to one sample, sequenced in a study of T cell repertoires in cytomegalovirus infection. TCRdb reprocessed the reads via MiXCR and lists one record per CDR3 protein. Of approximately 76,000 distinct CDR3 sequences listed, roughly a quarter are singletons. Their target antigens are unknown. Sequenced here: CD8+ T cells from cultured PBMCs, sampled from culture after CMV antigen stimulation. The receptors originated from a human donor in good health (CMV status not recorded). Some clones in this sample may be carry-over from other donors' samples.

There are many counts of this clonotype. The chain recombines TRBV6-2 or TRBV6-3 with TRBJ1-1; 8 bases map to TRBD1. The J segment lost 2 bases and the V segment lost 8 bases, leaving 4 bases of the junction unmatched. CDR3 length: 13 amino acids. The germline gives CDR1 MNHEY, CDR2 SVGEGT. The CDR3 sequence: CASSQGGNTEAFF. CDR3 sequence (DNA): TGTGCCAGCTCACAGGGGGGAAACACTGAAGCTTTCTTT.

This clonotype was detected many times. The V gene is TRBV6-5, the J gene TRBJ2-7, with 7 bases fitting TRBD2. V lost 2 bases, J lost 2 bases, and 6 bases stayed unmatched. Per germline, CDR1 MNHEY and CDR2 SVGAGI. CDR3 length equals 15 residues. The CDR3 DNA follows: TGTGCCAGCAGTTACGGGCAGGGACTAACCTACGAGCAGTACTTC. This gives the protein CASSYGQGLTYEQYF.

This clonotype showed up just a few times. The rearrangement uses TRBV20-1 and TRBJ1-1; tentatively, D is TRBD1 (5 bases). V was pared by 0 bases and J by 1 base, with 15 bases between. Per the germline V gene, CDR1 is DFQATT and CDR2 is SNEGSKA (reference sequence). The CDR3 runs to 16 residues. This CDR3 reads CSARDQQGVGNTEAFF. CDR3 DNA sequence: TGCAGTGCTAGAGATCAGCAGGGTGTTGGGAACACTGAAGCTTTCTTT.

This clonotype was observed a few times. The chain has TRBV5-1 and TRBJ2-6; D not certain. This CDR3 has 16 amino acids. Trimming took off 2 bases at V and 0 bases at J, with 9 bases between the two ends. Germline values: CDR1 SGHRS, CDR2 YFSETQ. CDR3 nucleotide sequence: TGCGCCAGCAGCTTCTCGGGTTTCTCTGGGGCCAACGTCCTGACTTTC. Encoded protein: CASSFSGFSGANVLTF.

The chain joins TRBV7-9 to TRBJ1-4; tentatively, D is TRBD1 (6 bases). V was shortened by 6 bases and J by 7 bases, with 12 bases between the two germline ends. This CDR3 region has 13 residues. Per germline, CDR1 SEHNR and CDR2 FQNEAQ (reference sequence). The CDR3 spells CASRPGGGEKLFF. DNA for the CDR3: TGTGCCAGCAGGCCCGGAGGGGGTGAAAAACTGTTTTTT.

This clonotype was observed once. This sequence joins TRBV30 and TRBJ2-3, with a weak D call TRBD2 (7 bases). Germline assignment: CDR1 GTSNPN and CDR2 SVGIG (reference sequence). V was cut by 5 bases and J by 4 bases, with 16 bases left in between. The length of the CDR3 is 14 residues. CDR3 loop: CAWGWGGNADTQYF. In DNA, the CDR3 is TGTGCCTGGGGGTGGGGGGGCAACGCAGATACGCAGTATTTT.

This clonotype occurred many times. The gene calls are TRBV6-1 and TRBJ2-1; TRBD1 agrees at 8 bases. Trimming cost V 5 bases and J 4 bases; bases outside gene matches: 7. The CDR3 extends over 15 amino acids. The germline gives CDR1 MNHNS, CDR2 SASEGT. CDR3: CASSNDRGRYNEQFF. For the CDR3, the DNA is TGTGCCAGCAGTAACGACAGGGGACGGTACAATGAGCAGTTCTTC.

This clonotype occurred many times. The rearrangement joins TRBV6-2 or TRBV6-3 to TRBJ2-7, with D perhaps matching TRBD2 (6 bases). The CDR3 covers 17 residues. Between the trimmed V and J ends, which lost 7 bases and 5 bases, there was a span of 27 bases. Germline V gene data show CDR1 as MNHEY and CDR2 as SVGEGT. The CDR3 region has the DNA TGTGCCAGCACCCTAATCCCCTTCCGACGGGGGTTCCACGAGCAGTACTTC. Protein sequence: CASTLIPFRRGFHEQYF.

Details on this clonotype: This sequence may be a read error, since a much larger clone differs from it by one base. The rearrangement joins TRBV19 to TRBJ2-7, with a weak D call TRBD1 (6 bases). The CDR3 covers 13 residues. The germline gives CDR1 LNHDA, CDR2 SQIVND (reference sequence). Between the trimmed V and J ends, which lost 10 bases and 4 bases, there was a span of 17 bases. The CDR3 DNA reads as TGTGCCACCAACGGCAGGGGTCCATACGAGCAGTACTTC. This gives the protein CATNGRGPYEQYF. The complete variable domain, with remaining parts taken from reference TRBV19 and TRBJ2-7, reads DGGITQSPKYLFRKEGQNVTLSCEQNLNHDAMYWYRQDPGQGLRLIYYSQIVNDFQKGDIAEGYSVSREKKESFPLTVTSAQKNPTAFYLCATNGRGPYEQYFGPGTRLTVT.

In the case of this clonotype: A single base separates this from a much larger clone, so it may be a read error. The rearrangement links TRBV28 to TRBJ1-6; tentatively, D is TRBD1 (6 bases). The length of the CDR3 is 12 residues. Germline CDR1 reads MDHEN; CDR2 reads SYDVKM. The germline V and J ends were trimmed by 6 bases and 12 bases, with 12 bases remaining between them. CDR3 nucleotide sequence: TGTGCCAGCAGGAGACAGGTTTTACCCCTCCACTTT. This codes for CASRRQVLPLHF. The full variable domain, its missing parts supplied by reference TRBV28 and TRBJ1-6, is DVKVTQSSRYLVKRTGEKVFLECVQDMDHENMFWYRQDPGLGLRLIYFSYDVKMKEKGDIPEGYSVSREKKERFSLILESASTNQTSMYLCASRRQVLPLHFGNGTRLTVT.

The chain links TRBV23-1 to TRBJ2-3, with 11 bases lining up with TRBD2. TRBV23-1 is designated an ORF whose function remains uncertain. The V segment lost 0 bases and the J segment 4 bases; nucleotides outside the gene matches: 3. This CDR3 comprises 16 residues. This CDR3 reads CASSQSLAGGADTQYF. The CDR3 nucleotides are TGCGCCAGCAGTCAATCTCTAGCGGGGGGAGCAGATACGCAGTATTTT.

The chain employs TRBV11-2 and TRBJ2-7; D remains ambiguous. Germline V gives CDR1 SGHAT, CDR2 FQNNGV. CDR3 length: 14 amino acids. The V gene lost 4 bases and the J gene lost 3 bases, with 13 bases spanning the gap. The CDR3 region is CASSSTFSNYEQYF. CDR3 coding DNA: TGTGCCAGCAGCTCGACCTTTTCTAACTACGAGCAGTACTTC.

The V and J genes are TRBV4-2 and TRBJ2-7; D not certain. From germline, CDR1 is LGHNA and CDR2 YNFKEQ. V lost 0 bases to trimming and J lost 3 bases, with 12 bases between them. The CDR3 consists of 15 residues. Here the CDR3 reads CASSQDQSAYYEQYF. CDR3 DNA sequence: TGTGCCAGCAGCCAAGATCAGTCCGCGTACTACGAGCAGTACTTC.

Comment on this clonotype: One end of the junction is discordant with germline, which a read error may explain. This chain uses TRBV6-6 with TRBJ1-1; TRBD1 might be the D (6 bases). In germline, CDR1 is MNHNY, CDR2 SVGAGI (reference sequence). This CDR3 region has 16 residues. Here the CDR3 DNA reads TGTGGCAGCAGTTACGGGGTCGGGGGCACGAACACTGAAGCTTTCTTT. It yields the protein CGSSYGVGGTNTEAFF.

This clonotype is medium-sized in the sample. The V and J genes are TRBV4-3 and TRBJ1-1; no firm D call. This CDR3 region has 13 residues. V was cut by 2 bases and J by 1 base, with 5 bases left in between. Germline V CDR1 and CDR2: LGHNA, YSLEER. CDR3 sequence reads: CASSQIGNTEAFF. In DNA form, the CDR3 reads TGCGCCAGCAGCCAAATTGGGAACACTGAAGCTTTCTTT.

This chain joins TRBV28 and TRBJ2-7; 7 bases fit TRBD1. V shed 6 bases, J shed 0 bases, and the junction held 5 bases outside the gene matches. CDR3 length: 14 amino acids. Per the germline V gene, CDR1 is MDHEN and CDR2 is SYDVKM. The CDR3 reads CASRGRDSSYEQYF. The CDR3, as DNA: TGTGCCAGCAGAGGCCGGGACAGCTCCTACGAGCAGTACTTC.

The chain uses TRBV6-8 and TRBJ1-5; D gene unclear. CDR1 MNHGY and CDR2 SAAAGT come from the germline V gene. Trimming stripped 0 bases from V and 0 bases from J, with 9 bases between. CDR3 length: 16 residues. CDR3 residues: CASSYSGDISNQPQHF. CDR3 nucleotide sequence: TGTGCCAGCAGTTACTCTGGGGATATTAGCAATCAGCCCCAGCATTTT.

This clonotype was detected a few times. The chain joins TRBV6-2 or TRBV6-3 to TRBJ1-5, with D possibly being TRBD1 (5 bases). CDR1 is MNHEY, CDR2 SVGEGT, per germline. The CDR3 is made up of 15 amino acids. The V end was cut by 2 bases, the J end by 4 bases, with 12 bases between. CDR3 sequence reads: CASSYAGRGNQPQHF. The DNA of the CDR3 is TGTGCCAGCAGTTACGCAGGGAGAGGTAATCAGCCCCAGCATTTT.

This clonotype was found many times. The V call is TRBV7-2, the J call TRBJ1-2; D possibly corresponds to TRBD1 (5 bases). This CDR3 spans 15 amino acids. In germline, CDR1 is SGHTA, CDR2 FQGNSA. Trimming cost V 5 bases and J 5 bases, with 18 bases left between them. CDR3 loop: CASSRHAGGGYGYTF. DNA for the CDR3: TGTGCCAGCAGCCGACACGCTGGGGGGGGGTATGGCTACACCTTC.

This clonotype appeared a single time. The chain combines TRBV7-9 with TRBJ2-7; no reliable D call. Germline V CDR1 and CDR2: SEHNR, FQNEAQ (reference sequence). V was trimmed by 5 bases and J by 4 bases, leaving 9 bases between them. This CDR3 comprises 12 residues. CDR3 sequence (DNA): TGTGCCAGCAGCCCCTACGAGTACGAGCAGTACTTC. It translates to CASSPYEYEQYF.

The V call is TRBV24-1, the J call TRBJ1-2; possibly TRBD1 for D (6 bases). The ends were cut back, 3 bases at V and 8 bases at J, with 18 bases in the middle. The CDR3 runs 15 residues. CDR1 is KGHDR, CDR2 SFDVKD, per germline. CDR3 in amino acids: CATSDPIQGFRGYTF. In nucleotides, the CDR3 is TGTGCCACCAGTGATCCCATTCAGGGGTTCCGAGGCTACACCTTC.

In this sample, this clonotype turned up once. This rearrangement joins TRBV20-1 to TRBJ2-3, with TRBD2 as a possible D gene (5 bases). In germline, CDR1 is DFQATT, CDR2 SNEGSKA (reference sequence). Trimming stripped 1 base from V and 3 bases from J, with 14 bases between. The CDR3 sequence is 15 residues long. This chain's CDR3 is CSARGRRRGTDTQYF. CDR3 in DNA: TGCAGTGCTAGAGGCCGACGCCGGGGAACAGATACGCAGTATTTT.

Written as DNA, the CDR3 is TGTGCCAGCAGTGAAGCGGGGTACCAAGAGACCCAGTACTTC. Protein: CASSEAGYQETQYF. This chain joins TRBV2 and TRBJ2-5; no firm D call. Germline CDR1 reads SNHLY; CDR2 reads FYNNEI. Trimming took 0 bases from V and 0 from J, leaving 5 bases between them. This CDR3 region has 14 residues.

This clonotype was detected ten times or more. The gene calls are TRBV7-4 and TRBJ2-1, with D uncertain. Trimming cost V 1 base and J 0 bases, with 10 bases left between them. CDR1 SGHVT and CDR2 SQSDAQ come from the germline V gene. The CDR3 contains 16 residues. CDR3 coding DNA: TGTGCCAGCAGCTTAGAGGGCAGCAGCTCCTACAATGAGCAGTTCTTC. The encoded protein is CASSLEGSSSYNEQFF.

The DNA of the CDR3 is TGTGCCAGCAGCTATCGGGACAACGAGCAGTACTTC. Protein: CASSYRDNEQYF. V and J are TRBV7-6 and TRBJ2-7; the D gene is possibly TRBD1 (6 bases). The V end lost 4 bases, the J end lost 5 bases, and 9 bases lay between the germline ends. CDR3 length: 12 amino acids. CDR1 and CDR2 from the germline V gene are SGHVS and FNYEAQ.

This clonotype was recorded a few times. The chain combines TRBV12-3 or TRBV12-4 with TRBJ1-2; D may be TRBD1 (6 bases). The CDR3 is 15 residues long. V was pared by 6 bases and J by 2 bases, with 16 bases between. CDR3 DNA sequence: TGTGCCAGCAGCACAAAGGGGGGGGACAACTATGGCTACACCTTC. Its protein product is CASSTKGGDNYGYTF.

Regarding this clonotype: One junction end disagrees with the germline gene, perhaps due to a read error. The V gene is TRBV9, the J gene TRBJ1-5, with D tentatively TRBD1 (5 bases). Per germline, CDR1 SGDLS and CDR2 YYNGEE. This CDR3 is built from 18 residues. This chain's CDR3 is CASSPGGGGGKGNQPQHF. The DNA for the CDR3 is TGTGCCAGCAGCCCTGGCGGGGGGGGAGGTAAAGGCAATCAGCCCCAACATTTT.

The chain combines TRBV14 with TRBJ2-2; perhaps TRBD1 as D (5 bases). V was trimmed by 1 base and J by 5 bases, leaving 8 bases between them. The V gene's germline CDR1 is SGHDN and CDR2 FVKESK. The length of the CDR3 is 14 residues. This chain's CDR3 is CASSQGQGTGELFF. Here the CDR3 DNA reads TGTGCCAGCAGCCAAGGTCAGGGAACCGGGGAGCTGTTTTTT.

This clonotype was counted many times. V is TRBV6-1 and J is TRBJ1-5, with D tentatively TRBD1 (5 bases). The CDR3 runs to 15 residues. The ends were cut back, 6 bases at V and 4 bases at J, with 16 bases in the middle. Germline CDR1 and CDR2: MNHNS and SASEGT. The CDR3 coding sequence is TGTGCCAGCAGCCTTATGAAGGCAGGGAATCAGCCCCAGCATTTT. Encoded protein: CASSLMKAGNQPQHF.

V is TRBV9 and J is TRBJ2-3, with D tentatively TRBD2 (5 bases). The CDR3 loop spans 15 amino acids. The V end was cut by 0 bases, the J end by 3 bases, with 11 bases between. Per germline, CDR1 SGDLS and CDR2 YYNGEE. The CDR3 sequence: CASSVGASLTDTQYF. Written as DNA, the CDR3 is TGTGCCAGCAGCGTAGGCGCTAGCTTGACAGATACGCAGTATTTT.

J is TRBJ1-5 and V is TRBV6-2 or TRBV6-3; weak D call: TRBD1 (5 bases). V was trimmed by 1 base and J by 4 bases, leaving 8 bases between them. The CDR3 runs to 14 residues. Germline CDR1 reads MNHEY; CDR2 reads SVGEGT. The chain's CDR3 is CASSYFEGNQPQHF. CDR3 DNA sequence: TGTGCCAGCAGTTACTTTGAGGGGAATCAGCCCCAGCATTTT.